The 20 T cell receptor beta chains below all came from one sample that was sequenced in a study of shared clonotypes between healthy human individuals. TCRdb's table, derived via immunoSEQ multiplex PCR, lists solely in-frame clones and lacks some. The table records 2.3 million or so clones, about 92% of them present only once. The sample consisted of naive CD4+ T cells from PBMCs. The subset here: CD45RA+ positively selected. The receptors here all came from a man in his late teens or twenties in good health. Some clones in this sample may be carry-over from other donors' samples.

This rearrangement joins TRBV28 to TRBJ2-5; D is possibly TRBD1 (5 bases). Germline V gene data show CDR1 as MDHEN and CDR2 as SYDVKM. V was clipped by 7 bases and J by 5 bases, with 17 bases between them. The CDR3 runs to 14 residues. The CDR3 bases are TGTGCCAGCACTCATGACAGCCTGGGGGAGACCCAGTACTTC. It yields the protein CASTHDSLGETQYF. Variable domain in full (rest from reference TRBV28 and TRBJ2-5): DVKVTQSSRYLVKRTGEKVFLECVQDMDHENMFWYRQDPGLGLRLIYFSYDVKMKEKGDIPEGYSVSREKKERFSLILESASTNQTSMYLCASTHDSLGETQYFGPGTRLLVL.

This chain connects TRBV18 to TRBJ1-1; D gene uncertain. The V gene lost 2 bases and the J gene lost 5 bases, with 9 bases spanning the gap. CDR1 is KGHSH, CDR2 LQKENI, per germline. The CDR3 loop spans 13 amino acids. CDR3 sequence: CASSPKETTEAFF. CDR3 nucleotide sequence: TGTGCCAGCTCACCAAAGGAAACAACTGAAGCTTTCTTT. The entire variable domain, with the rest obtained from reference TRBV18 and TRBJ1-1, is as follows: NAGVMQNPRHLVRRRGQEARLRCSPMKGHSHVYWYRQLPEEGLKFMVYLQKENIIDESGMPKERFSAEFPKEGPSILRIQQVVRGDSAAYFCASSPKETTEAFFGQGTRLTVV.

The chain is built from TRBV4-1 and TRBJ2-7; D unclear. V was shortened by 0 bases and J by 3 bases, with 12 bases between the two germline ends. The CDR3 sequence is 15 residues long. Germline-derived CDR1 and CDR2 are MGHRA and YSYEKL. CDR3 sequence reads: CASSQDNLHLYEQYF. The CDR3 nucleotides are TGCGCCAGCAGCCAAGATAACCTCCACCTCTACGAGCAGTACTTC.

Worth noting for this clone: Other nucleotide sequences in the sample specify the same CDR3. This rearrangement joins TRBV15 to TRBJ1-2; D not resolved. With 0 bases removed from V and 5 bases from J, the gap between germline ends came to 4 bases. Germline CDR1 LNHNV, CDR2 YYDKDF (reference sequence). The CDR3 is 12 amino acids. The CDR3 DNA sequence: TGTGCCACCAGCAGAGAGGGGTATGGCTACACCTTC. This gives the protein CATSREGYGYTF.

The gene calls are TRBV7-3 and TRBJ2-1; 7 bases align to TRBD2. CDR3 size: 15 residues. Germline V gene lookup returns CDR1 SGHTA and CDR2 FQGTGA. V gave up 1 base and J gave up 2 bases; unmatched junction bases: 2. CDR3 residues: CASSLREGTYNEQFF. CDR3 DNA sequence: TGTGCCAGCAGCTTAAGGGAGGGCACCTACAATGAGCAGTTCTTC. Looking up the rest from reference TRBV7-3 and TRBJ2-1 gives the full variable domain: GAGVSQTPSNKVTEKGKYVELRCDPISGHTALYWYRQSLGQGPEFLIYFQGTGAADDSGLPNDRFFAVRPEGSVSTLKIQRTERGDSAVYLCASSLREGTYNEQFFGPGTRLTVL.

This chain links TRBV2 with TRBJ1-2; possibly TRBD1 for D (6 bases). Germline assignment: CDR1 SNHLY and CDR2 FYNNEI. Between the trimmed V and J ends, which lost 1 base and 7 bases, there was a span of 13 bases. This CDR3 is built from 14 residues. CDR3 bases: TGTGCCAGCAGTGAAGTGACCGCGGGGGCTGGCTACACCTTC. This codes for CASSEVTAGAGYTF.

CDR3 amino acids: CASSLIPRLAGPNEQFF. The CDR3 DNA is TGTGCCAGCAGTTTAATTCCTCGACTAGCGGGACCAAATGAGCAGTTCTTC. This sequence joins TRBV27 and TRBJ2-1, with 11 bases lining up with TRBD2. V shed 2 bases and J 7 bases; nucleotides not matched to a gene: 10. CDR1 and CDR2 from the germline V gene are MNHEY and SMNVEV (reference sequence). The CDR3 covers 17 residues.

The J gene is TRBJ2-1, the V gene TRBV28; the D gene could be TRBD1 or TRBD2 (7 bases each). In germline, CDR1 is MDHEN, CDR2 SYDVKM. The germline V and J ends were trimmed by 4 bases and 4 bases, with 20 bases remaining between them. CDR3 size: 17 residues. In DNA form, the CDR3 reads TGTGCCAGCAGTTGGGAGTTGGGAGGGGGCCAATACAATGAGCAGTTCTTC. Its protein is CASSWELGGGQYNEQFF.

This clone was seen a single time. The chain joins TRBV18 to TRBJ1-4; no clear D gene. The germline V gene has CDR1 KGHSH and CDR2 LQKENI. Trimming cost V 2 bases and J 6 bases, with 13 bases left between them. The CDR3 consists of 15 residues. CDR3 in DNA: TGTGCCAGCTCACCAGATTGGGGAGGAGATGAAAAACTGTTTTTT. Residues: CASSPDWGGDEKLFF.

In regard to this clone: A junction end diverges from the germline sequence, so it may reflect a read error. Other nucleotide sequences from this sample produce the same CDR3. The CDR3 sequence: CAWSGTSRSGANVLTF. Here the CDR3 DNA reads TGTGCCTGGAGTGGGACGTCTAGGTCTGGGGCTAACGTCCTGACTTTC. This rearrangement joins TRBV30 to TRBJ2-6, with a weak D call TRBD1 (5 bases). Germline lookup yields CDR1 GTSNPN and CDR2 SVGIG (reference sequence). The CDR3 is 16 residues long.

The chain has TRBV9 and TRBJ1-2, with 11 bases lining up with TRBD1. CDR3 size: 15 residues. Per germline, CDR1 SGDLS and CDR2 YYNGEE. V lost 0 bases and J lost 10; bases outside the gene matches: 8. This CDR3 reads CASSVAGQGASVYTF. In nucleotides, the CDR3 is TGTGCCAGCAGCGTAGCCGGACAGGGGGCGAGTGTCTACACCTTC.

This clone was recorded only once. This chain links TRBV5-1 with TRBJ2-3; D possibly uses TRBD1 or TRBD2 (6 bases each). With 2 bases removed from V and 2 bases from J, the gap between germline ends came to 15 bases. CDR1 and CDR2 from the germline V gene are SGHRS and YFSETQ. The CDR3 runs to 16 residues. DNA for the CDR3: TGCGCCAGCAGCTTTCCACCCGGGGGCACCACAGATACGCAGTATTTT. This encodes CASSFPPGGTTDTQYF.

This chain connects TRBV5-1 to TRBJ2-1, with no clear D. The germline V and J ends were trimmed by 0 bases and 9 bases, with 10 bases remaining between them. The CDR3 length is 13 residues. CDR1 is SGHRS, CDR2 YFSETQ, per germline. CDR3 sequence: CASSLGLLLEQFF. Here the CDR3 DNA reads TGCGCCAGCAGCTTGGGTCTCCTCCTTGAGCAGTTCTTC.

This chain joins TRBV2 and TRBJ2-7; 7 bases align to TRBD1. The CDR3 consists of 15 residues. The V gene end was trimmed by 4 bases and the J gene end by 4 bases; junction bases not matched to a gene: 10. CDR1 SNHLY and CDR2 FYNNEI come from the germline V gene. The CDR3 DNA reads TGTGCCAGCAGTGCCGGGACAGCTAAACTATACGAGCAGTACTTC. It specifies CASSAGTAKLYEQYF.

V gene TRBV30 combines with J gene TRBJ1-2; no clear D. Per the germline V gene, CDR1 is GTSNPN and CDR2 is SVGIG (reference sequence). V was shortened by 3 bases and J by 5 bases, with 7 bases between the two germline ends. The CDR3 is made up of 11 amino acids. CDR3 sequence (DNA): TGTGCCTGGAGGAAGTGGTATGGCTACACCTTC. Protein product: CAWRKWYGYTF.

This rearrangement joins TRBV5-4 to TRBJ2-2; no firm D call. Germline assignment: CDR1 SGHNT and CDR2 YYREEE (reference sequence). V was cut by 2 bases and J by 0 bases, with 8 bases left in between. There are 15 residues in the CDR3. The CDR3 coding sequence is TGTGCCAGCAGCTTCGGGTTACCGAACACCGGGGAGCTGTTTTTT. Translation gives CASSFGLPNTGELFF.

A single count supports this clone. The identical CDR3 is also encoded by other nucleotide sequences in the sample. The J gene is TRBJ1-3, the V gene TRBV5-6; TRBD1 matches at 9 bases. CDR1 SGHDT and CDR2 YYEEEE come from the germline V gene. The CDR3 has 15 residues. V lost 3 bases, J lost 5 bases, and 6 bases stayed unmatched. Here the CDR3 reads CASSYYGTGRNTIYF. The CDR3 DNA reads TGTGCCAGCAGCTACTACGGGACAGGGCGAAACACCATATATTTT.

This clone was recorded only once. The J gene is TRBJ2-4, the V gene TRBV7-2; 11 positions match TRBD2. The V gene end was trimmed by 2 bases and the J gene end by 6 bases; junction bases not matched to a gene: 6. This CDR3 contains 16 residues. CDR1 and CDR2 from the germline V gene are SGHTA and FQGNSA. The CDR3 coding sequence is TGTGCCAGCAGCTTATCACTAGCGGGGGCCGGAAACATTCAGTACTTC. As protein: CASSLSLAGAGNIQYF. Based on the CDR3 plus reference TRBV7-2 and TRBJ2-4, the full variable domain is GAGVSQSPSNKVTEKGKDVELRCDPISGHTALYWYRQSLGQGLEFLIYFQGNSAPDKSGLPSDRFSAERTGGSVSTLTIQRTQQEDSAVYLCASSLSLAGAGNIQYFGAGTRLSVL.

The sample holds a few counts of this clone. This chain uses TRBV18 with TRBJ1-2; D gene uncertain. There are 16 residues in the CDR3. The ends were cut back, 4 bases at V and 0 bases at J, with 15 bases in the middle. CDR1 and CDR2 (germline): KGHSH, LQKENI. The chain's CDR3 is CASSQWKRPPNYGYTF. CDR3 coding DNA: TGTGCCAGCTCACAATGGAAAAGGCCGCCTAACTATGGCTACACCTTC.

The chain is built from TRBV27 and TRBJ1-4, with 8 bases matching TRBD1. Germline V gene sequence: CDR1 MNHEY, CDR2 SMNVEV (reference sequence). The CDR3 is 15 amino acids. V shed 0 bases, J shed 7 bases, and the junction held 4 bases outside the gene matches. The DNA of the CDR3 is TGTGCCAGCAGTTTATCGACAGGGGTTTTTGAAAAACTGTTTTTT. Translating it yields CASSLSTGVFEKLFF. Using reference TRBV27 and TRBJ1-4 for the parts outside the CDR3, the full variable domain is EAQVTQNPRYLITVTGKKLTVTCSQNMNHEYMSWYRQDPGLGLRQIYYSMNVEVTDKGDVPEGYKVSRKEKRNFPLILESPSPNQTSLYFCASSLSTGVFEKLFFGSGTQLSVL.